The present T cell receptor (beta chain) was sequenced within a study of cytomegalovirus exposure and HLA in healthy donors. Researchers ran the PCR with 60 Vbeta and 13 Jbeta primers. Assay used: immunoSEQ multiplex PCR; TCRdb lists only in-frame clones, some missing. The repertoire table contains about 140,000 clones. V gave up 6 bases and J gave up 2 bases; unmatched junction bases: 9. The CDR3 totals 16 residues. Germline CDR1 and CDR2: LNHDA and SQIVND (reference sequence). Study findings and constraints: When presence/absence was analysed, sequencing depth was taken to be roughly uniform across donors. The authors judged a highly shared variant cluster likely a sequencing artifact. In a later analysis, at a false discovery rate of 0.05, 15,000 to 20,000 TCR beta sequences were associated with HLA alleles. Per published accounts, TCR beta sequences correctly predicted the HLA-A and HLA-B alleles of most subjects.

Of note for this clone: Its antigen is currently unknown.

This chain joins TRBV19 and TRBJ1-5; 8 bases fit TRBD1. The clonotype was recovered from a woman aged 18-29 years in good health and CMV-seronegative. Specimen: PBMCs. DNA of the CDR3: TGTGCCAGTAGGTGGACAGGGTATGGTGGCAATCAGCCCCAGCATTTT. Translating it yields CASRWTGYGGNQPQHF.